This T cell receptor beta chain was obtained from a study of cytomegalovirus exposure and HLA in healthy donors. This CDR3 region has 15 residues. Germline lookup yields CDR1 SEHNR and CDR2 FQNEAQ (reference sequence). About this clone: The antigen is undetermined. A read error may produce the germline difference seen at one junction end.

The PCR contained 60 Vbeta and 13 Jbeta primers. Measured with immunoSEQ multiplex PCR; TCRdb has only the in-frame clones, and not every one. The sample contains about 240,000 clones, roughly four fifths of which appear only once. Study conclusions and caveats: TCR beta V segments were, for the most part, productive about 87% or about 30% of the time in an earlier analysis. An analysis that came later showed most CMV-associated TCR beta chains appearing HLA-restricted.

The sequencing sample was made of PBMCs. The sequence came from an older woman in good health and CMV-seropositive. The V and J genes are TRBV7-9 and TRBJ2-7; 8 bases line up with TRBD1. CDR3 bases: TGTTCCAGCAGCTTATCCCCAGGGGGCCTCTACGAGCAGTACTTC. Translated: CSSSLSPGGLYEQYF.